The 28 T cell receptor beta chains presented below share a single source sample, sequenced in a study of blood T cell repertoires in COVID-19. The repertoire was sequenced with immunoSEQ multiplex PCR; TCRdb's copy has only in-frame clones and lacks some. In the table there are just over 200,000 clones, around three quarters of which are singletons. Specimen: peripheral blood. Receptors were obtained from a woman in her 70s with acute or convalescent COVID-19.

This clone was seen just once. The chain is built from TRBV5-4 and TRBJ1-4; D may be TRBD1 (5 bases). Trimming stripped 4 bases from V and 0 bases from J, with 13 bases between. The CDR3 contains 16 residues. Germline-derived CDR1 and CDR2 are SGHNT and YYREEE (reference sequence). CDR3 sequence: CASSENGGATNEKLFF. CDR3 nucleotides: TGTGCCAGCAGCGAGAACGGGGGGGCAACTAATGAAAAACTGTTTTTT. The variable domain in full, with the rest retrieved from reference TRBV5-4 and TRBJ1-4, is ETGVTQSPTHLIKTRGQQVTLRCSSQSGHNTVSWYQQALGQGPQFIFQYYREEENGRGNFPPRFSGLQFPNYSSELNVNALELDDSALYLCASSENGGATNEKLFFGSGTQLSVL.

This clone was seen a single time. V usage is TRBV19 and J usage is TRBJ1-1, with 9 bases identical to TRBD1. Trimming at V came to 7 bases and at J to 6 bases, leaving 6 bases not matched to a gene. Looked up from germline, CDR1 is LNHDA and CDR2 is SQIVND (reference sequence). This CDR3 has 13 amino acids. In DNA form, the CDR3 reads TGTGCCAGTAATAGGGACAGGGACTCTGAAGCTTTCTTT. Translated, it gives CASNRDRDSEAFF.

The chain couples TRBV7-2 to TRBJ2-7; the match to TRBD2 covers 9 bases. Germline V gives CDR1 SGHTA, CDR2 FQGNSA. V trimming: 1 base; J trimming: 4 bases; junction bases outside the gene matches: 11. The CDR3 loop spans 17 amino acids. The CDR3 coding sequence is TGTGCCAGCAGCTTAGGGGGTCGAGGTAGCGGGAGTTACGAGCAGTACTTC. Its protein product is CASSLGGRGSGSYEQYF.

The chain recombines TRBV9 with TRBJ2-3, with D perhaps matching TRBD2 (5 bases). This CDR3 contains 13 residues. Trimming took 3 bases from V and 3 from J, leaving 8 bases between them. The germline gives CDR1 SGDLS, CDR2 YYNGEE. CDR3 nucleotides: TGTGCCAGCAGCGCGGGCGGGACAGATACGCAGTATTTT. Encoded protein: CASSAGGTDTQYF. Drawing the rest from reference TRBV9 and TRBJ2-3, the complete variable domain is DSGVTQTPKHLITATGQRVTLRCSPRSGDLSVYWYQQSLDQGLQFLIQYYNGEERAKGNILERFSAQQFPDLHSELNLSSLELGDSALYFCASSAGGTDTQYFGPGTRLTVL.

The J gene is TRBJ2-6, the V gene TRBV24-1, with D maybe TRBD1 (5 bases). The CDR3 is 14 amino acids. V gave up 4 bases and J gave up 4 bases, with 7 bases separating them. CDR1 and CDR2 (germline): KGHDR, SFDVKD. CDR3 coding DNA: TGTGCCACCAGTGAGCCAGGGGGGGCCAACGTCCTGACTTTC. This codes for CATSEPGGANVLTF.

The J gene is TRBJ2-5, the V gene TRBV6-5; 7 bases map to TRBD1. Germline V gene sequence: CDR1 MNHEY, CDR2 SVGAGI. V trimming: 6 bases; J trimming: 5 bases; junction bases outside the gene matches: 12. The CDR3 spans 15 residues. Here the CDR3 reads CASRPTSGGRETQYF. CDR3 DNA sequence: TGTGCCAGCAGACCTACATCAGGGGGTCGGGAGACCCAGTACTTC.

The CDR3 region is CASSSGGRRETQYF. In DNA, the CDR3 is TGCGCCAGCAGCTCGGGGGGGCGGAGAGAGACCCAGTACTTC. The chain links TRBV5-1 to TRBJ2-5, with TRBD2 matching over 8 bases. This CDR3 is 14 amino acids long. Trimming took 3 bases from V and 4 from J; bases not matched to a gene: 5. From germline, CDR1 is SGHRS and CDR2 YFSETQ.

The genes are TRBV19 and TRBJ2-5; 11 nucleotides line up with TRBD2. The CDR3 covers 14 residues. J gave up 5 bases and V 5 bases, and 4 bases lay outside the gene matches. Germline V gene lookup returns CDR1 LNHDA and CDR2 SQIVND (reference sequence). As DNA, the CDR3 is TGTGCCAGTAGTCCACTAGCGGGAGAGGAGACCCAGTACTTC. The encoded protein is CASSPLAGEETQYF. Combining the CDR3 with reference TRBV19 and TRBJ2-5 gives the whole variable domain DGGITQSPKYLFRKEGQNVTLSCEQNLNHDAMYWYRQDPGQGLRLIYYSQIVNDFQKGDIAEGYSVSREKKESFPLTVTSAQKNPTAFYLCASSPLAGEETQYFGPGTRLLVL.

There are a few counts of this clone. The genes are TRBV3-1 (or the pseudogene TRBV3-2) and TRBJ2-7, with 7 bases identical to TRBD1. This CDR3 is built from 13 residues. The V and J ends lost 7 bases and 3 bases, in that order; junction bases with no gene match: 6. CDR1 is LGHDT and CDR2 is YNNKEL in the germline V gene (reference sequence). Written as DNA, the CDR3 is TGTGCCAGCACCCCGACAGGGCGCTACGAGCAGTACTTC. Residues: CASTPTGRYEQYF.

This sequence joins TRBV6-5 and TRBJ2-7; no definite D call. CDR3 length: 13 residues. Germline V gene data show CDR1 as MNHEY and CDR2 as SVGAGI. V was cut by 6 bases and J by 2 bases, with 11 bases left in between. In nucleotides, the CDR3 is TGTGCCAGCAGCGACGGCGGAGCCTACGAGCAGTACTTC. Translated, it gives CASSDGGAYEQYF.

This clone was picked up a small number of times. The chain combines TRBV5-4 with TRBJ1-2; a weak D match, TRBD1 (5 bases). The CDR3 is 16 residues long. In germline, CDR1 is SGHNT, CDR2 YYREEE (reference sequence). With 0 bases removed from V and 1 base from J, the gap between germline ends came to 13 bases. The CDR3 protein is CASSLEALGGNYGYTF. CDR3 nucleotides: TGTGCCAGCAGCTTGGAAGCTCTGGGGGGTAACTATGGCTACACCTTC.

The chain joins TRBV6-4 to TRBJ1-5; D may be TRBD1 (5 bases). The CDR3 covers 19 residues. The V gene's germline CDR1 is MRHNA and CDR2 SNTAGT. V was shortened by 4 bases and J by 4 bases, with 26 bases between the two germline ends. The CDR3 here is CASSALGGLRVLGNQPQHF. CDR3 nucleotide sequence: TGTGCCAGCAGTGCCCTGGGGGGACTAAGGGTATTAGGAAATCAGCCCCAGCATTTT.

The gene calls are TRBV20-1 and TRBJ2-2; 8 bases line up with TRBD2. Germline CDR1 DFQATT, CDR2 SNEGSKA (reference sequence). Unmatched junction bases numbered 15, after V lost 3 bases and J lost 9 bases. The CDR3 covers 16 residues. This CDR3 reads CSASTRGSGSIRELFF. The CDR3 DNA reads TGCAGTGCTAGTACCCGAGGGAGCGGGAGTATCAGGGAGCTGTTTTTT.

The chain uses TRBV27 and TRBJ1-1; D gene unclear. CDR3 size: 14 residues. In germline, CDR1 is MNHEY, CDR2 SMNVEV (reference sequence). The V end was cut by 3 bases, the J end by 4 bases, with 12 bases between. CDR3 bases: TGTGCCAGCAGTTTTAGAGGCTTTGGCACTGAAGCTTTCTTT. It specifies CASSFRGFGTEAFF.

This clone was counted a few times. The J gene is TRBJ2-2, the V gene TRBV21-1; TRBD2, the table's D call, was not compared with the DNA. TRBV21-1 is recorded as a pseudogene. CDR3 size: 20 residues. The DNA of the CDR3 is TGTGCCAGCAGCCCCAGGGGGACTAGCGGGAGAGGGTCCCTCCCCGGGGAGCTGTTTTTT. Amino acids: CASSPRGTSGRGSLPGELFF.

This chain links TRBV5-6 with TRBJ2-7; 14 nucleotides agree with TRBD2. CDR1 and CDR2 from the germline V gene are SGHDT and YYEEEE. The ends lost 2 bases at V and 4 bases at J; junction bases unmatched: 2. CDR3 size: 15 residues. In DNA form, the CDR3 reads TGTGCCAGCAGCTTCGGGACTAGCGGGAGTTACGAGCAGTACTTC. Translating it yields CASSFGTSGSYEQYF.

The chain is built from TRBV5-4 and TRBJ2-5; no clear D. The length of the CDR3 is 13 residues. The ends were cut back, 2 bases at V and 4 bases at J, with 9 bases in the middle. Germline V gene data show CDR1 as SGHNT and CDR2 as YYREEE (reference sequence). The CDR3 region has the DNA TGTGCCAGCAGCTTCGGAGTGGGAGAGACCCAGTACTTC. Translation: CASSFGVGETQYF.

The chain has TRBV12-3 or TRBV12-4 and TRBJ2-7; 10 nucleotides align to TRBD1. V shed 5 bases, J shed 6 bases, and the junction held 4 bases outside the gene matches. CDR3 size: 13 residues. For the CDR3, the DNA is TGTGCCAGCAGTCTACGGACAGGGGGCGAGCAGTACTTC. Translating gives CASSLRTGGEQYF.

This CDR3 reads CASSFKQGLSEAFF. The DNA of the CDR3 is TGTGCCAGCAGCTTCAAACAGGGTCTGTCTGAAGCTTTCTTT. This chain connects TRBV7-2 to TRBJ1-1, with D maybe TRBD1 (6 bases). This CDR3 contains 14 residues. V was pared by 3 bases and J by 6 bases, with 14 bases between. The V gene's germline CDR1 is SGHTA and CDR2 FQGNSA.

The chain has TRBV20-1 and TRBJ2-3; D might be TRBD2 (6 bases). This CDR3 is built from 13 residues. V was trimmed by 3 bases and J by 5 bases, leaving 12 bases between them. Germline V CDR1 and CDR2: DFQATT, SNEGSKA (reference sequence). Written as DNA, the CDR3 is TGCAGTGCTAGTGCGGGAAGCGAAGATACGCAGTATTTT. This gives the protein CSASAGSEDTQYF.

This clone was detected a few times. The CDR3 reads CAGGAPGEGKNIQYF. DNA for the CDR3: TGCGCAGGGGGGGCGCCAGGGGAGGGCAAAAACATTCAGTACTTC. The chain combines TRBV10-1 with TRBJ2-4; possible D gene TRBD2, 7 bases. Germline CDR1 WNHNN, CDR2 SYGVQD (reference sequence). The CDR3 loop spans 15 amino acids.

The V gene is TRBV18, the J gene TRBJ1-2; 7 bases are a match to TRBD1. The CDR3 runs 14 residues. Germline V gives CDR1 KGHSH, CDR2 LQKENI. The V segment lost 3 bases and the J segment 4 bases; nucleotides outside the gene matches: 5. CDR3 loop: CASSPQGVSYGYTF. CDR3 bases: TGTGCCAGCTCACCCCAGGGGGTTTCCTATGGCTACACCTTC.

This clone was observed a handful of times. DNA of the CDR3: TGTGCCAGCAGCTTGGGAGGGGGCATAAATGAGCAGTTCTTC. As protein: CASSLGGGINEQFF. The gene calls are TRBV5-4 and TRBJ2-1; 7 nucleotides match TRBD1. V was clipped by 0 bases and J by 7 bases; unmatched bases: 4. The germline V gene has CDR1 SGHNT and CDR2 YYREEE (reference sequence). CDR3 size: 14 residues. The full variable domain, with the rest looked up from reference TRBV5-4 and TRBJ2-1, is ETGVTQSPTHLIKTRGQQVTLRCSSQSGHNTVSWYQQALGQGPQFIFQYYREEENGRGNFPPRFSGLQFPNYSSELNVNALELDDSALYLCASSLGGGINEQFFGPGTRLTVL.

This rearrangement joins TRBV27 to TRBJ2-7, with D possibly matching TRBD1 (6 bases). CDR3 size: 13 residues. Germline V CDR1 and CDR2: MNHEY, SMNVEV (reference sequence). Trimming cost V 5 bases and J 5 bases, with 13 bases left between them. This CDR3 is CASSNTGYDEQYF. The DNA of the CDR3 is TGTGCCAGCAGTAACACAGGGTACGACGAGCAGTACTTC.

The gene calls are TRBV30 and TRBJ1-3; TRBD1 matches 7 bases. The CDR3 runs to 13 residues. The V and J ends lost 7 bases and 4 bases, in that order; junction bases with no gene match: 7. Germline V gene lookup returns CDR1 GTSNPN and CDR2 SVGIG (reference sequence). CDR3 DNA: TGTGCCTCCGCCGGGACAGCCGGAAACACCATATATTTT. Amino acids: CASAGTAGNTIYF.

The rearrangement uses TRBV2 and TRBJ2-1, with 9 bases lining up with TRBD2. V shed 6 bases and J 5 bases; nucleotides not matched to a gene: 11. This CDR3 has 16 residues. Germline lookup yields CDR1 SNHLY and CDR2 FYNNEI. The DNA of the CDR3 is TGTGCCAGCAGCGGTCCCGGGACTAGCATCCACAATGAGCAGTTCTTC. This sequence encodes CASSGPGTSIHNEQFF.

The V gene is TRBV19, the J gene TRBJ2-3; TRBD1 aligns across 11 bases. The germline gives CDR1 LNHDA, CDR2 SQIVND (reference sequence). The ends lost 5 bases at V and 4 bases at J; junction bases unmatched: 8. The CDR3 has 16 residues. The CDR3 loop reads CASSHPGQGGADTQYF. CDR3 bases: TGTGCCAGTAGTCATCCGGGACAGGGGGGGGCAGATACGCAGTATTTT.

This chain joins TRBV6-5 and TRBJ2-7; no clear D. The length of the CDR3 is 14 residues. Trimming stripped 5 bases from V and 0 bases from J, with 11 bases between. The germline gives CDR1 MNHEY, CDR2 SVGAGI. The chain's CDR3 is CASSTPRSSYEQYF. In DNA, the CDR3 is TGTGCCAGCAGTACACCCCGGAGCTCCTACGAGCAGTACTTC.